Following are 6 T cell receptor beta chains from one sample sequenced in a study of early T cells in non-severe SARS-CoV-2 infection. Via MiXCR, TCRdb re-called the 5' RACE reads, giving one row per CDR3 protein. This repertoire shows around 100,000 distinct CDR3 sequences, 13% found once; its top ten account for about 5.7%. Sequences were obtained from whole blood. The receptors originated from an adult who was a healthcare worker with PCR-confirmed SARS-CoV-2 infection or an uninfected control (not recorded which).

This clonotype has at least ten counts. J is TRBJ2-7 and V is TRBV19; D uncertain. The CDR3 length is 12 residues. Trimming removed 5 bases from V and 5 bases from J, with 10 bases in between. Germline lookup yields CDR1 LNHDA and CDR2 SQIVND (reference sequence). This chain's CDR3 is CASSPSGHEQYF. As DNA, the CDR3 is TGTGCCAGTAGTCCCTCGGGCCACGAGCAGTACTTC.

The CDR3 spells CASLRSNEQFF. DNA for the CDR3: TGTGCCAGCCTGAGGTCTAATGAGCAGTTCTTC. The J gene is TRBJ2-1, the V gene TRBV11-2; D gene unclear. V gave up 8 bases and J gave up 7 bases, with 9 bases separating them. The germline gives CDR1 SGHAT, CDR2 FQNNGV. This CDR3 is 11 amino acids long.

The chain uses TRBV29-1 and TRBJ1-1; no definite D call. The length of the CDR3 is 12 residues. The ends were cut back, 3 bases at V and 7 bases at J, with 12 bases in the middle. Germline V CDR1 and CDR2: SQVTM, ANQGSEA. CDR3 coding DNA: TGCAGCGTTGACTTGATTGGGGTTGAAGCTTTCTTT. Amino acids: CSVDLIGVEAFF. The entire variable domain, with the rest obtained from reference TRBV29-1 and TRBJ1-1, is as follows: SAVISQKPSRDICQRGTSLTIQCQVDSQVTMMFWYRQQPGQSLTLIATANQGSEATYESGFVIDKFPISRPNLTFSTLTVSNMSPEDSSIYLCSVDLIGVEAFFGQGTRLTVV.

This clonotype was observed at least ten times. The chain carries TRBV11-2 and TRBJ1-1, with D unclear. The CDR3 runs 12 residues. Germline lookup yields CDR1 SGHAT and CDR2 FQNNGV. Deletions cut 3 bases from V and 1 base from J, with 3 bases between. The CDR3 sequence is CASSFANTEAFF. For the CDR3, the DNA is TGTGCCAGCAGCTTTGCGAACACTGAAGCTTTCTTT.

This chain links TRBV5-1 with TRBJ2-3, with 12 bases that match TRBD2. With V trimmed by 0 bases and J by 4 bases, 3 bases remained unmatched. The germline V gene has CDR1 SGHRS and CDR2 YFSETQ. The CDR3 runs 16 residues. CDR3 region: CASSLGLAGEADTQYF. The CDR3 DNA is TGCGCCAGCAGCTTGGGACTAGCGGGAGAAGCAGATACGCAGTATTTT.

This clonotype has more than one count but fewer than ten. The DNA of the CDR3 is TGTGCCAGCAGCTTCCGGGTGGGCAATGAGCAGTTCTTC. Translating gives CASSFRVGNEQFF. This chain connects TRBV11-2 to TRBJ2-1; D is uncertain. The germline gives CDR1 SGHAT, CDR2 FQNNGV. Deletions cut 3 bases from V and 6 bases from J, with 9 bases between. The length of the CDR3 is 13 residues.